A selection of T cell receptor beta chains follows, all from one sample in a study of shared T cell receptors in the human thymus. Data came from immunoSEQ multiplex PCR; TCRdb stores just in-frame clones and leaves some out. The sample lists about 710,000 clones; around 87% were seen once. This sample also appeared in a second study, on human thymus T cells.

Sequenced input: thymocytes. These receptors were obtained from a boy under two years old with a congenital heart defect. CDR3s include the opening cysteine and the closing phenylalanine or tryptophan. Fields, in order: D gene, clone size, V gene, J gene, CDR3 protein, CDR3 DNA. The D gene is left open where the match is weak. Not all rows give a size; the values are once, few, many and, for expanded clones, a class.

TRBD2,few,TRBV27,TRBJ2-7,CASSIAGGPGREQYF,TGTGCCAGCAGTATCGCGGGAGGGCCGGGGAGGGAGCAGTACTTC
TRBD2,NA,TRBV29-1,TRBJ2-1,CSVIAGVSGEQFF,TGCAGCGTTATAGCGGGTGTCTCGGGTGAGCAGTTCTTC
TRBD1,NA,TRBV7-9,TRBJ1-2,CASTNTPGQGTSDYGYTF,TGTGCCAGCACGAACACACCGGGACAGGGGACGTCAGACTATGGCTACACCTTC
NA,NA,TRBV5-6,TRBJ2-7,CASSSPSPEGEQYF,TGTGCCAGCAGCTCCCCGAGCCCTGAGGGCGAGCAGTACTTC
TRBD1,NA,TRBV28,TRBJ1-1,CASSLSNNRDSYLNTEAFF,TGTGCCAGCAGTTTATCGAATAACCGGGACAGCTACTTGAACACTGAAGCTTTCTTT
NA,NA,TRBV6-5,TRBJ1-2,CASSPTGRDGYTF,TGTGCCAGCAGTCCAACAGGGCGGGATGGCTACACCTTC
NA,NA,TRBV19,TRBJ2-7,CASSRRLGAGPYEQYF,TGTGCCAGTAGCAGGCGATTAGGGGCAGGTCCCTACGAGCAGTACTTC
NA,NA,TRBV5-1,TRBJ1-1,CASRLKGGGGGTEAFF,TGCGCCAGCAGACTTAAGGGTGGGGGGGGAGGCACTGAAGCTTTCTTT
NA,NA,TRBV27,TRBJ1-1,CASSSMNTEAFF,TGTGCCAGCAGTTCAATGAACACTGAAGCTTTCTTT
TRBD2,NA,TRBV4-1,TRBJ2-1,CASSQARAGALSYNEQFF,TGCGCCAGCAGCCAAGCTCGGGCGGGAGCCCTCTCCTACAATGAGCAGTTCTTC
NA,NA,TRBV7-7,TRBJ2-3,CASSPLRGTDTQYF,TGTGCCAGCAGCCCTCTACGGGGCACAGATACGCAGTATTTT
TRBD1,NA,TRBV30,TRBJ1-1,CAWSTRDREFTEAFF,TGTGCCTGGAGTACCCGCGACAGGGAGTTTACTGAAGCTTTCTTT
NA,NA,TRBV7-8,TRBJ2-7,CASSGHLVRKQYF,TGTGCCAGCAGTGGACACCTCGTACGAAAGCAGTACTTC
TRBD2,NA,TRBV25-1,TRBJ2-1,CASKSKSGSSYNEQFF,TGTGCCAGCAAATCTAAAAGCGGGAGCTCCTACAATGAGCAGTTCTTC
TRBD2,NA,TRBV14,TRBJ2-1,CASSQEYSRTSGGYNEQFF,TGTGCCAGCAGCCAAGAGTATTCAAGGACTAGCGGGGGTTACAATGAGCAGTTCTTC
TRBD1,NA,TRBV5-6,TRBJ1-4,CASSCRDRGPQGVEKLFF,TGTGCCAGCAGCTGCCGGGACAGGGGGCCCCAAGGGGTTGAAAAACTGTTTTTT
TRBD1,NA,TRBV11-2,TRBJ2-7,CASSSGTGRKYEQYF,TGTGCCAGCAGCTCCGGGACAGGGCGAAAATACGAGCAGTACTTC
TRBD2,NA,TRBV30,TRBJ2-5,CAWRTISGGASETQYF,TGTGCCTGGAGGACCATTAGCGGGGGGGCCTCAGAGACCCAGTACTTC
TRBD1,NA,TRBV29-1,TRBJ2-2,CSVFTRDRANPGELFF,TGCAGCGTTTTTACTCGGGACAGGGCAAACCCCGGGGAGCTGTTTTTT
TRBD2,NA,TRBV14,TRBJ2-4,CASSQESSGRVGGNIQYF,TGTGCCAGCAGCCAAGAGTCGAGCGGGAGGGTTGGGGGAAACATTCAGTACTTC
TRBD1,NA,TRBV28,TRBJ1-3,CASRLIRDRGSGNTIYF,TGTGCCAGCAGACTAATCCGGGACAGGGGGTCTGGAAACACCATATATTTT
TRBD1,NA,TRBV10-3,TRBJ1-2,CAISESGQAFYGYTF,TGTGCCATCAGTGAGTCGGGACAGGCCTTCTATGGCTACACCTTC
TRBD1,NA,TRBV27,TRBJ2-7,CASSFPGQGPHREQYF,TGTGCCAGCAGTTTCCCGGGACAGGGTCCACACCGCGAGCAGTACTTC
NA,NA,TRBV2,TRBJ2-7,CASSEGGKATVPYEQYF,TGTGCCAGCAGTGAAGGGGGAAAGGCGACAGTACCCTACGAGCAGTACTTC
NA,once,TRBV13,TRBJ1-6,CASSLATPTGTRSYNSPLHF,TGTGCCAGCAGCTTAGCCACACCTACAGGGACCCGCTCCTATAATTCCCCCCTCCACTTT
NA,NA,TRBV6-6,TRBJ1-6,CASSRAGGDNSPLHF,TGTGCCAGCAGTCGGGCGGGGGGCGACAATTCACCCCTCCACTTT
NA,NA,TRBV6-5,TRBJ1-1,CASKCRQLNTEAFF,TGTGCCAGTAAATGTAGACAGCTGAACACTGAAGCTTTCTTT
TRBD1,NA,TRBV10-3,TRBJ2-7,CATTQQGASSYEQYF,TGTGCCACCACTCAACAGGGGGCTAGCTCCTACGAGCAGTACTTC
NA,once,TRBV7-2,TRBJ1-1,CASSLSPGDTEAFF,TGTGCCAGCAGCTTAAGCCCGGGGGACACTGAAGCTTTCTTT
TRBD2,once,TRBV5-1,TRBJ2-2,CASSFSGRGDPPNTGELFF,TGCGCCAGCAGCTTTAGCGGACGGGGGGACCCCCCGAACACCGGGGAGCTGTTTTTT
NA,NA,TRBV9,TRBJ2-1,CASSRGATYNEQFF,TGTGCCAGCAGTCGGGGGGCTACCTACAATGAGCAGTTCTTC
TRBD1,NA,TRBV5-1,TRBJ1-2,CASSLGQRNYGYTF,TGCGCCAGCAGCCTGGGACAGCGAAACTATGGCTACACCTTC
TRBD1,NA,TRBV11-1,TRBJ1-1,CASSHHRRGVLNTEAFF,TGTGCCAGCAGCCATCACCGCAGGGGGGTCTTGAACACTGAAGCTTTCTTT
TRBD2,NA,TRBV5-6,TRBJ2-3,CASSFPRLAADTQYF,TGTGCCAGCAGCTTCCCCCGACTAGCTGCAGATACGCAGTATTTT
NA,NA,TRBV6-6,TRBJ1-5,CASGRSGNQPQHF,TGTGCCAGCGGGAGGAGCGGCAATCAGCCCCAGCATTTT
NA,NA,TRBV9,TRBJ1-1,CASSSTSSGRGSTEAFF,TGTGCCAGCAGCTCCACAAGCTCGGGCAGGGGTAGTACTGAAGCTTTCTTT
NA,NA,TRBV28,TRBJ2-6,CASTTLIPGAGANVLTF,TGTGCCAGCACCACCCTAATCCCCGGAGCTGGGGCCAACGTCCTGACTTTC
TRBD2,once,TRBV4-3,TRBJ2-3,CASSRRRGAGVNTTDTQYF,TGCGCCAGCAGCCGCCGACGAGGAGCGGGGGTAAACACCACAGATACGCAGTATTTT
TRBD1,NA,TRBV28,TRBJ1-5,CASSSPGTDQPQHF,TGTGCCAGCAGTTCCCCCGGGACAGATCAGCCCCAGCATTTT
NA,NA,TRBV10-1,TRBJ2-7,CASSVGLGNEQYF,TGCGCCAGCAGTGTGGGGCTTGGGAACGAGCAGTACTTC
TRBD2,NA,TRBV7-8,TRBJ2-7,CASSLESGGPSYEQYF,TGTGCCAGCAGCTTAGAAAGCGGGGGGCCGTCCTACGAGCAGTACTTC
TRBD2,few,TRBV19,TRBJ2-1,CASAGLAGLNEQFF,TGTGCCAGTGCAGGACTAGCGGGGTTGAATGAGCAGTTCTTC
NA,once,TRBV5-1,TRBJ2-5,CASSLRQIQETQYF,TGCGCCAGCAGCTTGAGACAGATCCAAGAGACCCAGTACTTC
NA,NA,TRBV10-3,TRBJ1-3,CAISTGQTHSGNTIYF,TGTGCCATCAGTACAGGGCAGACCCACTCTGGAAACACCATATATTTT
TRBD1,NA,TRBV4-1,TRBJ1-3,CASSQGDRDAGNTIYF,TGCGCCAGCAGCCAAGGGGACAGGGATGCTGGAAACACCATATATTTT